The 5 T cell receptor beta chains below come from one sample, sequenced in a study of blood T cells in healthy people across ages. For the second PCR, which ran for 7 to 11 cycles, a sample-barcoded 5' primer and a J-beta primer mix were used. TCRdb fed the 5' RACE reads into MiXCR, producing one record per CDR3 protein. The sample consists of 1.2 million to 1.5 million distinct CDR3 sequences, 42% of them appearing once. Sequenced input: blood. The receptor source for this set is a young woman in good health.

This sequence joins TRBV7-8 and TRBJ2-2; the D gene is possibly TRBD1 (6 bases). This CDR3 has 17 amino acids. From germline, CDR1 is SGHVS and CDR2 FQNEAQ. Trimming removed 1 base at V and 6 bases at J, with 18 bases between. Here the CDR3 reads CASSLGAQGRVSGELFF. Written as DNA, the CDR3 is TGTGCCAGCAGCTTAGGGGCACAGGGAAGGGTATCCGGGGAGCTGTTTTTT.

This clonotype was picked up a small number of times. The V and J genes are TRBV20-1 and TRBJ1-5, with D unresolved. Trimming left V 7 bases short and J 2 bases short, with 18 bases between. This CDR3 contains 15 residues. Germline V gene data show CDR1 as DFQATT and CDR2 as SNEGSKA (reference sequence). The CDR3: CSGSPIPGGNQPQHF. The CDR3 DNA is TGCAGTGGGAGCCCGATTCCCGGTGGCAATCAGCCCCAGCATTTT.

V is TRBV20-1 and J is TRBJ2-4; D is unclear. The closer fit of TRBJ2-7 to the DNA end suggests the J call may be wrong. Germline-derived CDR1 and CDR2 are DFQATT and SNEGSKA (reference sequence). The CDR3 consists of 13 residues. CDR3 in amino acids: CSAAEVGIYEQYF. DNA of the CDR3: TGCAGTGCTGCCGAAGTGGGGATCTACGAGCAGTACTTC.

This clonotype was observed a few times. The chain is built from TRBV12-3 or TRBV12-4 and TRBJ2-5; D may be TRBD1 or TRBD2 (5 bases each). There are 14 residues in the CDR3. V shed 6 bases and J shed 8 bases, with 19 bases lying between them. CDR3 residues: CASSGTRDYTTQYF. The CDR3 region has the DNA TGTGCCAGCAGCGGGACGCGCGATTACACCACCCAGTACTTC.

The table lists this clonotype with a few counts. V usage is TRBV20-1 and J usage is TRBJ2-5; possibly TRBD1 or TRBD2 for D (5 bases each). The DNA matches TRBJ2-7 better at its end, which makes the J call doubtful. This CDR3 has 16 amino acids. The V gene's germline CDR1 is DFQATT and CDR2 SNEGSKA (reference sequence). The CDR3 DNA reads TGCAGTGCTACAGAAACCCGGGGCAGCGTGCCTTACGAGCAGTACTTC. Its translation is CSATETRGSVPYEQYF.